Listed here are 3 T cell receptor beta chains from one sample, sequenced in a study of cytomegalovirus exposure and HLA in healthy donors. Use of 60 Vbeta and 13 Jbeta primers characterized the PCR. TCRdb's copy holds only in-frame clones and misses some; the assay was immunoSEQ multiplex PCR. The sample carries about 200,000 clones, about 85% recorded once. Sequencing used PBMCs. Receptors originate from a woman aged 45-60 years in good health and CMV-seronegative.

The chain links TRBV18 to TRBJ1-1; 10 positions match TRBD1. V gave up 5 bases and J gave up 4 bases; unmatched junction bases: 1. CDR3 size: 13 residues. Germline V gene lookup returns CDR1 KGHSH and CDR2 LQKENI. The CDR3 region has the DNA TGTGCCAGCTCAAGGACAGGGGGCACTGAAGCTTTCTTT. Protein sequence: CASSRTGGTEAFF.

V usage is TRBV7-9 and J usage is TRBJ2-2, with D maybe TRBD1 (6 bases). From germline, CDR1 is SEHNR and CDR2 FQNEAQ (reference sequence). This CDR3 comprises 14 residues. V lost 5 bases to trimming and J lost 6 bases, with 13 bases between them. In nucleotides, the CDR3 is TGTGCCAGCAGCCTCACAGGGACCTCCGGGGAGCTGTTTTTT. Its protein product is CASSLTGTSGELFF.

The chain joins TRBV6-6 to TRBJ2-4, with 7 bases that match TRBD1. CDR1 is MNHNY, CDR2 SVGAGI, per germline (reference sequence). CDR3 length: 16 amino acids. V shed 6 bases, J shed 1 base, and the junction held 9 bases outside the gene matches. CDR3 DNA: TGTGCCAGCAGCACACAGGGGTCGGATGCCAAAAACATTCAGTACTTC. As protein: CASSTQGSDAKNIQYF.